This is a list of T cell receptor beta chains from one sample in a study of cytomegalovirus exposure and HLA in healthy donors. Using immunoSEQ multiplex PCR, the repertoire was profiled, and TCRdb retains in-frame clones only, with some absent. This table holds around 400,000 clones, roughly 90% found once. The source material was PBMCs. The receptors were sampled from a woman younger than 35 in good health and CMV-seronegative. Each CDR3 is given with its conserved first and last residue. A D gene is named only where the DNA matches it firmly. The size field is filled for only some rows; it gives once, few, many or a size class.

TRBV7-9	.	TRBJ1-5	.	CASSLEDTAASYSNQPQHF	TGTGCCAGCAGCTTAGAGGACACGGCCGCGAGCTATAGCAATCAGCCCCAGCATTTT
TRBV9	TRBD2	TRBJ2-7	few	CASSVGLAGASYEQYF	TGTGCCAGCAGCGTCGGACTAGCGGGGGCTTCCTACGAGCAGTACTTC
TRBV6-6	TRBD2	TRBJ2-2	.	CASSYLPGGLTGELFF	TGTGCCAGCAGTTACCTCCCGGGGGGATTGACCGGGGAGCTGTTTTTT
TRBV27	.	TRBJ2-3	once	CASHRGAGTDTQYF	TGTGCCAGCCACCGGGGGGCCGGCACAGATACGCAGTATTTT
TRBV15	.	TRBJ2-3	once	CATSRDQNTQYF	TGTGCCACCAGCAGAGATCAGAATACGCAGTATTTT
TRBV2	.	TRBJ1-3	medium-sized	CASSPSHRSSGNTIYF	TGTGCCAGCAGTCCATCACACAGGAGCTCTGGAAACACCATATATTTT
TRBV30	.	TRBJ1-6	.	CAWSGRGPSSYNSPLHF	TGTGCCTGGAGTGGGCGGGGGCCGAGCTCCTATAATTCACCCCTCCACTTT
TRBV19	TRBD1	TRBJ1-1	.	CASSPGTGDDTEAFF	TGTGCCAGTAGTCCCGGGACAGGGGATGACACTGAAGCTTTCTTT
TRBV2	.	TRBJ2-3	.	CATSLEVDTDTQYF	TGTGCCACCTCCTTGGAGGTAGACACAGATACGCAGTATTTT
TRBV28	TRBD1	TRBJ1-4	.	CASRVQGRGEKLFF	TGTGCCAGCAGGGTACAGGGGCGTGGGGAAAAACTGTTTTTT
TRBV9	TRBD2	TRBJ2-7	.	CASSVGTSGGDHIYEQYF	TGTGCCAGCAGCGTAGGGACTAGCGGGGGGGATCATATCTACGAGCAGTACTTC
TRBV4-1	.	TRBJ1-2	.	CASSQDLLRSGIDGYTF	TGCGCCAGCAGCCAAGATTTATTGCGGAGCGGGATCGACGGCTACACCTTC
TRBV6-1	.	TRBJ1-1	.	CASSESPQGTEAFF	TGTGCCAGCAGTGAGAGCCCTCAGGGGACTGAAGCTTTCTTT
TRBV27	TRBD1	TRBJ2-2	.	CATSTGGNTGELFF	TGTGCCACCTCGACAGGGGGAAACACCGGGGAGCTGTTTTTT
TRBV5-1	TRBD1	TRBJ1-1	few	CASSPRQGAGTEAFF	TGCGCCAGCAGCCCTCGACAGGGGGCAGGAACTGAAGCTTTCTTT
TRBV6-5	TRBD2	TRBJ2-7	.	CASSLWLAGGPYEQYF	TGTGCCAGCAGTTTATGGCTAGCGGGAGGGCCCTACGAGCAGTACTTC
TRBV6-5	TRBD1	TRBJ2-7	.	CASSRQGNEQYF	TGTGCCAGCAGTAGACAGGGGAACGAGCAGTACTTC
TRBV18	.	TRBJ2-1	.	CASSPPTGEQFF	TGTGCCAGCTCACCACCTACGGGGGAGCAGTTCTTC
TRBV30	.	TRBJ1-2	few	CVVARNYGYTF	TGTGTAGTAGCGAGAAACTATGGCTACACCTTC
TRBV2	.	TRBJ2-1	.	CASSEPVNNEQFF	TGTGCCAGCAGTGAACCGGTCAACAATGAGCAGTTCTTC
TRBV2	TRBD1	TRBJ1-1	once	CASSRTGMNTEAFF	TGTGCCAGCAGTCGGACAGGAATGAACACTGAAGCTTTCTTT
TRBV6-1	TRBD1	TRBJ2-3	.	CASSDGQGLDTDTQYF	TGTGCCAGCAGTGACGGACAGGGATTGGACACAGATACGCAGTATTTT
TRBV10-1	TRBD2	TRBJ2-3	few	CASSEEPSGGRDTQYF	TGCGCCAGCAGTGAGGAGCCTAGCGGGGGGCGAGATACGCAGTATTTT
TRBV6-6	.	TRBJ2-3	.	CASRYTDTQYF	TGTGCCAGCAGGTACACAGATACGCAGTATTTT
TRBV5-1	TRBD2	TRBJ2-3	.	CASSLALAGSSTDTQYF	TGCGCCAGCAGCTTGGCCTTAGCGGGGTCTAGCACAGATACGCAGTATTTT
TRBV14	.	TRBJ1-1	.	CASLPGQNTEAFF	TGTGCCAGCCTTCCAGGTCAGAACACTGAAGCTTTCTTT
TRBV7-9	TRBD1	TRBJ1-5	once	CASSPGQGLNQPQHF	TGTGCCAGCAGCCCGGGACAGGGGTTGAATCAGCCCCAGCATTTT
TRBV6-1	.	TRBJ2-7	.	CASPGLSGMIYEQYF	TGTGCCAGCCCCGGATTGTCGGGGATGATTTACGAGCAGTACTTC
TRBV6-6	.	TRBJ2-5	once	CASSSTNSRSGTQYF	TGTGCCAGCAGTTCGACCAATTCAAGGTCGGGGACCCAGTACTTC
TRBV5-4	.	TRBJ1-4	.	CASSSSGSGNEKLFF	TGTGCCAGCAGCTCCTCGGGATCGGGTAATGAAAAACTGTTTTTT
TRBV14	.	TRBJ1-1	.	CASSQDRGPYTEAFF	TGTGCCAGCAGCCAAGATCGGGGTCCGTACACTGAAGCTTTCTTT
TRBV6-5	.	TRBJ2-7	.	CASSQGSSYEQYF	TGTGCCAGCTCGCAGGGTAGCTCCTACGAGCAGTACTTC
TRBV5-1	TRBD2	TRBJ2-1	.	CASSGGDSGGLNEQFF	TGCGCCAGCAGCGGCGGGGATAGCGGGGGGCTGAATGAGCAGTTCTTC
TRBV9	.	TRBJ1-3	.	CASSVEGNSGNTIYF	TGTGCCAGCAGCGTAGAGGGGAACTCTGGAAACACCATATATTTT
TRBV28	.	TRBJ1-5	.	CASSLPLRVQPQHF	TGTGCCAGCAGTTTACCCCTCCGGGTTCAGCCCCAGCATTTT
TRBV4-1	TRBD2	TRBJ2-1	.	CASSQPSGKHRNNEQFF	TGCGCCAGCAGCCAACCAAGCGGGAAACACCGAAACAATGAGCAGTTCTTC
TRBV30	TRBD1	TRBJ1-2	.	CAWGTDLPTWHGYTF	TGTGCCTGGGGGACAGACCTTCCGACCTGGCATGGCTACACCTTC
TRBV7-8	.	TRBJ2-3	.	CASSEGGPDTQYF	TGTGCCAGCAGCGAGGGGGGGCCAGATACGCAGTATTTT
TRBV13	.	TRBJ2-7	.	CASSLSPTYEQYF	TGTGCCAGCAGCTTATCGCCTACTTACGAGCAGTACTTC
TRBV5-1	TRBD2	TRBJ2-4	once	CASSSTPSGGEVRTKNIQYF	TGCGCCAGCAGCTCGACCCCTAGCGGGGGGGAAGTAAGGACCAAAAACATTCAGTACTTC
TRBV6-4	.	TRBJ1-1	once	CASSDSEGSEAFF	TGTGCCAGCAGTGACTCAGAGGGCTCTGAAGCTTTCTTT
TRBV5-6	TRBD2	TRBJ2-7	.	CASTRRGGRYEQYF	TGTGCCAGCACAAGGCGGGGGGGCCGGTACGAGCAGTACTTC
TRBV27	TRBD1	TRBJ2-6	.	CASSPPTGVPSGANVLTF	TGTGCCAGCAGTCCACCAACAGGGGTCCCTTCTGGGGCCAACGTCCTGACTTTC
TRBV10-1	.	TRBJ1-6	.	CASSAQVETPLHF	TGCGCCAGCAGTGCACAGGTCGAGACACCCCTCCACTTT
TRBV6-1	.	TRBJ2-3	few	CASSENSPDTQYF	TGTGCCAGCAGTGAAAACTCTCCAGATACGCAGTATTTT
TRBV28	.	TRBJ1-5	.	CASSLSGGSNQPQHF	TGTGCCAGCAGTCTCTCCGGAGGTTCAAATCAGCCCCAGCATTTT
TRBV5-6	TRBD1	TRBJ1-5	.	CASSLFNRGNNQPQHF	TGTGCCAGCAGCTTGTTTAACAGGGGGAATAATCAGCCCCAGCATTTT